Listed here is a single TCR beta chain. The study drew participants aged roughly 18 to 95 years from 24 US areas. Participants' reported clinical history set cohort assignment. V lost 8 bases to trimming and J lost 4 bases; unmatched junction nucleotides: 7. This CDR3 comprises 13 residues. Germline V lookup: CDR1 SNHLY, CDR2 FYNNEI. In the source study's methods: The authors estimated nucleated cell counts from reference gene primer amplification. Assay used: immunoSEQ multiplex PCR; TCRdb lists only in-frame clones, some missing. The V and J calls and the clone size are those of that table, but D and trimming were determined from the DNA. The sample contains about 240,000 clones, approximately 86% of which appear only once. The data originate from a study of blood T cell repertoires in COVID-19. Turning to the study itself: From T cells, B-cell-depleted T cells, or PBMCs came the material, which was cDNA or gDNA.

The chain combines TRBV2 with TRBJ1-1, with TRBD1 matching 7 bases. The sequence came from a woman between 35 and 50 years old with acute COVID-19. Source material: PBMCs or T cells enriched from blood (not recorded which). The CDR3 loop is CASATGRGTEAFF. The CDR3 region has the DNA TGTGCCAGCGCGACAGGGAGAGGCACTGAAGCTTTCTTT.